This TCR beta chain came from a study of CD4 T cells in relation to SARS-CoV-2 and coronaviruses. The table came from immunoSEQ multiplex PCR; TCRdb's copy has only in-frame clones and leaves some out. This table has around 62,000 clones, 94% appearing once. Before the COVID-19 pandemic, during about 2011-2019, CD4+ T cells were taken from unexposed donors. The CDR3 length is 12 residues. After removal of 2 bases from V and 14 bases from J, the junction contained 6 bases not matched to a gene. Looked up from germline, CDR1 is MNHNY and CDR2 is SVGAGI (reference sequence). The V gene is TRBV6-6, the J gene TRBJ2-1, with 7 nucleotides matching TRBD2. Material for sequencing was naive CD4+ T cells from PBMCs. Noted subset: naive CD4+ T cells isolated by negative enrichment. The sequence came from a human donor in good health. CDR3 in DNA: TGTGCCAGCAGTTACCTCGGGACTACGGAGTTCTTC. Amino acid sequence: CASSYLGTTEFF.